This TCR beta chain is from a study of metastatic and nonmetastatic thyroid tumors. Overall study: Blood and tumor or nodule tissue repertoires from malignant and benign thyroid patients were compared. Study results and limitations: It was reportedly found that TCR beta diversity was significantly higher in malignant thyroid tumors than in benign nodules, a difference seen in both blood and tumor samples.

Thyroid surgery had not been preceded by any treatment in any patient. On this clone: Antigen: not known.

V shed 1 base, J shed 2 bases, and the junction held 15 bases outside the gene matches. This CDR3 has 19 amino acids. Germline CDR1 is SGHTA and CDR2 is FQGTGA. Through MiXCR, TCRdb re-clonotyped the PCR reads. The sample has over 25,000 clones; under 15% are singletons. The sequenced sample was blood. This receptor was obtained from a female donor with papillary thyroid cancer or a benign thyroid nodule (not recorded which). Some clones in this sample may be carry-over from other donors' samples. The chain has TRBV7-3 and TRBJ2-7; 9 bases match TRBD2. The CDR3 region is CASSLRSLSGGANPYEQYF. The CDR3 bases are TGTGCCAGCAGCTTAAGGTCACTTAGCGGGGGCGCGAACCCCTACGAGCAGTACTTC.